These 4 T cell receptor beta chains originate from one sample sequenced in a study of blood T cell repertoires in COVID-19. Produced via immunoSEQ multiplex PCR; TCRdb's table is partial and in-frame only. Of over 85,000 clones in the sample, 85% were seen once. Sequencing input: peripheral blood. Source of these receptors: a man older than 75 with acute or convalescent COVID-19.

This rearrangement joins TRBV3-1 (or the pseudogene TRBV3-2) to TRBJ1-5; 7 nucleotides match TRBD1. Trimming cost V 4 bases and J 5 bases; bases outside gene matches: 5. The germline V gene encodes CDR1 LGHDT and CDR2 YNNKEL (reference sequence). This CDR3 has 14 amino acids. The CDR3 coding sequence is TGTGCCAGCAGCCTAGGGACAGATTATCAGCCCCAGCATTTT. It specifies CASSLGTDYQPQHF.

V usage is TRBV3-1 (or the pseudogene TRBV3-2) and J usage is TRBJ2-2, with TRBD2 matching 8 bases. The trim removed 7 bases at V and 2 bases at J, leaving 9 bases unmatched. Germline CDR1 reads LGHDT; CDR2 reads YNNKEL (reference sequence). This CDR3 comprises 16 residues. The CDR3, as DNA: TGTGCCAGCACCGCCACCGGGACTAGTAACACCGGGGAGCTGTTTTTT. Protein: CASTATGTSNTGELFF.

The V and J genes are TRBV4-2 and TRBJ1-2; 7 bases line up with TRBD1. The CDR3 extends over 15 amino acids. V shed 1 base, J shed 8 bases, and the junction held 10 bases outside the gene matches. Germline V gene data show CDR1 as LGHNA and CDR2 as YNFKEQ. CDR3 DNA: TGTGCCAGCAGCCAAGTCGCGACAGGGATGTGGGGCTACACCTTC. Its translation is CASSQVATGMWGYTF.

This clone showed up just a few times. This chain joins TRBV6-1 and TRBJ2-7; D perhaps matches TRBD2 (5 bases). The germline CDR1 and CDR2 sequences are MNHNS and SASEGT. Trimming shortened V by 3 bases and J by 0 bases, and 6 bases separated the two germline ends. The CDR3 is 13 amino acids. Written as DNA, the CDR3 is TGTGCCAGCAGTGAGGGGAGCTCCTACGAGCAGTACTTC. Protein: CASSEGSSYEQYF.